This T cell receptor beta chain was sequenced during a study of blood T cell repertoires in COVID-19. The wider study: PBMCs, B-cell-depleted T cells, or T cells were the source of the cDNA or gDNA that made up the material.

As handled by the study authors: Reference gene primer amplification in the assay estimated nucleated cell counts. Some clones are missing from TCRdb's copy, which holds only in-frame ones; the method was immunoSEQ multiplex PCR. For V, J and clone size, that table is used; D and trimming come from the DNA. This table has about 200,000 clones, about 90% appearing once. The participants were between about 18 and 90 years old and came from roughly 24 US areas. Participants had their cohort set by participant-reported clinical history. The trim removed 5 bases at V and 2 bases at J, leaving 8 bases unmatched. The CDR3 sequence is 15 residues long. CDR1 and CDR2 from the germline V gene are SEHNR and FQNEAQ (reference sequence).

The clonotype comes from a woman aged 18-29 years who had recovered from COVID-19. The J gene is TRBJ1-1, the V gene TRBV7-9; 7 nucleotides agree with TRBD1. What was sequenced was PBMCs or T cells enriched from blood (not recorded which). DNA of the CDR3: TGTGCCAGCAGCCCCACGCGAGGGGGCAACACTGAAGCTTTCTTT. Amino acid sequence: CASSPTRGGNTEAFF.